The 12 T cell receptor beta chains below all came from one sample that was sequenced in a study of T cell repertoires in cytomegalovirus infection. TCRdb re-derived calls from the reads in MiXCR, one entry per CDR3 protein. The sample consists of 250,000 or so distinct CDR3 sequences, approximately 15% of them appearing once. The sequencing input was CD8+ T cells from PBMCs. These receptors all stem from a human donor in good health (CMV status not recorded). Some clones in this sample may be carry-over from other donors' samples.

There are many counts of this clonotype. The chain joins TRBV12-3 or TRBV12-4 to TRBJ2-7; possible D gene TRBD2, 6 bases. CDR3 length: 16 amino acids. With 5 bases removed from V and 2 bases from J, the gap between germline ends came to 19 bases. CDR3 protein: CASSLRPQWRAYEQYF. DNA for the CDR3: TGTGCCAGCAGTCTCCGGCCCCAGTGGAGGGCCTACGAGCAGTACTTC.

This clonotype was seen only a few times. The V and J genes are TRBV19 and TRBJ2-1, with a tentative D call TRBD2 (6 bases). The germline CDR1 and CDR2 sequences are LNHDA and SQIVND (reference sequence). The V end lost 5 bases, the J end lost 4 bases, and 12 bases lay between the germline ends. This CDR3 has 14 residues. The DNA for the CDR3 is TGTGCCAGTAGTGCGATAGCGGAGTACAATGAGCAGTTCTTC. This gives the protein CASSAIAEYNEQFF.

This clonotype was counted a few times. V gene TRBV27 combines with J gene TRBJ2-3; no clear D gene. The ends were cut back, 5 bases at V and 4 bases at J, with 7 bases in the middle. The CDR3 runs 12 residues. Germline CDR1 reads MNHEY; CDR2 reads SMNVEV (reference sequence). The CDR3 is CASSRGADTQYF. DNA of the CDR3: TGTGCCAGCAGTAGAGGAGCAGATACGCAGTATTTT.

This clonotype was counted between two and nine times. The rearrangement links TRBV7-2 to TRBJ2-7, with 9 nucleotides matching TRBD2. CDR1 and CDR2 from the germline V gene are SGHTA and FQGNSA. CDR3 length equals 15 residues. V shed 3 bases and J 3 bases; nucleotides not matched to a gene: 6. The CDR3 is CASSFQRGARYEQYF. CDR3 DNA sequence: TGTGCCAGCAGCTTCCAGCGGGGGGCCCGCTACGAGCAGTACTTC.

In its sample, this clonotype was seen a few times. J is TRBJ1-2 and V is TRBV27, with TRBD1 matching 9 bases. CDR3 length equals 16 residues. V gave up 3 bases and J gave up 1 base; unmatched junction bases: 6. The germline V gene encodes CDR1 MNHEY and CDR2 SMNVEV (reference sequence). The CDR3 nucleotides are TGTGCCAGCAGTTTCATTCGGGACAGGGTTAACTATGGCTACACCTTC. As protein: CASSFIRDRVNYGYTF.

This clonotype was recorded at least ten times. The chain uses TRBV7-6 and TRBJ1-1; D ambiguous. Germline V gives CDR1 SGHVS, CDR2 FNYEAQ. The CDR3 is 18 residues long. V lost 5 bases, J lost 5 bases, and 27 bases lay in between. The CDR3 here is CASSPFDAIDITGTEAFF. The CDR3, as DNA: TGTGCCAGCAGCCCCTTCGATGCGATCGATATAACGGGTACTGAAGCTTTCTTT. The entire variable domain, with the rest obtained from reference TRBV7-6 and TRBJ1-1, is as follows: GAGVSQSPRYKVTKRGQDVALRCDPISGHVSLYWYRQALGQGPEFLTYFNYEAQQDKSGLPNDRFSAERPEGSISTLTIQRTEQRDSAMYRCASSPFDAIDITGTEAFFGQGTRLTVV.

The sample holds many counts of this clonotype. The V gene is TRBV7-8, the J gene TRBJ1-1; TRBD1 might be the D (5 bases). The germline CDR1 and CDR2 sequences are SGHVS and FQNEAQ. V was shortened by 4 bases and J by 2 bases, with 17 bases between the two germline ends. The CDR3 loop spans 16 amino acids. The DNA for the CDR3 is TGTGCCAGCAGCTCATACCCGACAGACCATAACACTGAAGCTTTCTTT. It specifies CASSSYPTDHNTEAFF.

In nucleotides, the CDR3 is TGTGCCAGCAGTGAGCCCGGGACTGTCTACGAGCAGTACTTC. This gives the protein CASSEPGTVYEQYF. The chain employs TRBV6-1 and TRBJ2-7; a possible D gene is TRBD2 (6 bases). V lost 3 bases to trimming and J lost 3 bases, with 12 bases between them. The CDR3 extends over 14 amino acids. Germline V gene lookup returns CDR1 MNHNS and CDR2 SASEGT.

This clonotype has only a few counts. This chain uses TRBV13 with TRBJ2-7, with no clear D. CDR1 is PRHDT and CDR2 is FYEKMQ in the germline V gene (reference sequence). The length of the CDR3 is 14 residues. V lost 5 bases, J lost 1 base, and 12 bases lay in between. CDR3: CASSPRRISYEQYF. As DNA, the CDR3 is TGTGCCAGCAGCCCCCGACGGATTTCCTACGAGCAGTACTTC.

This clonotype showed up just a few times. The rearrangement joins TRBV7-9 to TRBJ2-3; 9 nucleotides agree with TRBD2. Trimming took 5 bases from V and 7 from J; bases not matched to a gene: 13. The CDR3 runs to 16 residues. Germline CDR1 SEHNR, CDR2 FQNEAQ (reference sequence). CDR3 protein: CASSPVAGGRTYTQYF. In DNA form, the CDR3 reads TGTGCCAGCAGCCCTGTGGCGGGGGGGCGAACGTATACGCAGTATTTT.

The CDR3 here is CASSHLSPYEQYF. The CDR3 DNA follows: TGTGCCAGCAGCCACCTCTCGCCCTACGAGCAGTACTTC. This chain joins TRBV14 and TRBJ2-7; no clear D gene. Trimming cost V 3 bases and J 2 bases, with 8 bases left between them. CDR3 length: 13 amino acids. Germline CDR1 is SGHDN and CDR2 is FVKESK.

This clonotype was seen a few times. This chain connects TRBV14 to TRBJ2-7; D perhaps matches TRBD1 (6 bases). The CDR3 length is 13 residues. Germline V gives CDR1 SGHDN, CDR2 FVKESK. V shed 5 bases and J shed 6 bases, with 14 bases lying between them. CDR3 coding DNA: TGTGCCAGCAGCTCCGGGACATACCTCGAGCAGTACTTC. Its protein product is CASSSGTYLEQYF. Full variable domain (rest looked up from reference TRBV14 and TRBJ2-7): EAGVTQFPSHSVIEKGQTVTLRCDPISGHDNLYWYRRVMGKEIKFLLHFVKESKQDESGMPNNRFLAERTGGTYSTLKVQPAELEDSGVYFCASSSGTYLEQYFGPGTRLTVT.